The 30 T cell receptor beta chains below all came from one sample that was sequenced in a study of blood T cell repertoires in COVID-19. Data came from immunoSEQ multiplex PCR; TCRdb stores just in-frame clones and leaves some out. The repertoire consists of 100,000 to 150,000 clones, with roughly 89% occurring once and the leading ten covering about 4%. The sample comprised peripheral blood. All receptors derive from a woman aged 60 to 75 with COVID-19, enrolled during active disease.

V gene TRBV6-5 combines with J gene TRBJ1-2; 9 nucleotides line up with TRBD1. Germline loops: CDR1 MNHEY, CDR2 SVGAGI. The V segment lost 7 bases and the J segment 4 bases; nucleotides outside the gene matches: 4. The CDR3 consists of 13 residues. In DNA form, the CDR3 reads TGTGCCAGCACCCCACAGGGGGCCTATGGCTACACCTTC. Protein sequence: CASTPQGAYGYTF.

This chain uses TRBV30 with TRBJ1-2, with 9 bases that match TRBD1. Trimming cost V 2 bases and J 10 bases; bases outside gene matches: 5. The CDR3 is 12 residues long. CDR1 is GTSNPN and CDR2 is SVGIG in the germline V gene (reference sequence). In DNA, the CDR3 is TGTGCCTGGAGTTCCGACAGGGGGGACTACACCTTC. This encodes CAWSSDRGDYTF.

This chain joins TRBV5-1 and TRBJ2-3; TRBD2 matches at 11 bases. Germline CDR1 is SGHRS and CDR2 is YFSETQ. V was clipped by 4 bases and J by 2 bases; unmatched bases: 15. The CDR3 spans 19 residues. The CDR3 nucleotides read TGCGCCAGCAGCCAGATGCCGGCTAGCGGGGGGCTCGACACAGATACGCAGTATTTT. Its translation: CASSQMPASGGLDTDTQYF.

The chain has TRBV6-2 or TRBV6-3 and TRBJ2-7; 9 bases are a match to TRBD1. The V and J ends lost 0 bases and 3 bases, in that order; junction bases with no gene match: 18. This CDR3 comprises 20 residues. CDR1 MNHEY and CDR2 SVGEGT come from the germline V gene. The CDR3 region has the DNA TGTGCCAGCAGTTACTCGAGGTCGCTCCCCGTAACAGGGGGCTTCTACGAGCAGTACTTC. Protein: CASSYSRSLPVTGGFYEQYF.

The chain couples TRBV2 to TRBJ2-5, with D maybe TRBD2 (6 bases). Looked up from germline, CDR1 is SNHLY and CDR2 is FYNNEI. Deletions cut 7 bases from V and 5 bases from J, with 17 bases between. CDR3 size: 14 residues. CDR3 sequence reads: CASTRLAPLETQYF. The CDR3 DNA reads TGTGCCAGCACCAGGCTAGCGCCACTGGAGACCCAGTACTTC.

The V and J genes are TRBV4-1 and TRBJ1-2; perhaps TRBD1 as D (6 bases). Germline CDR1 MGHRA, CDR2 YSYEKL. V lost 1 base and J 3 bases, leaving 9 bases between the germline ends. CDR3 length equals 14 residues. The CDR3, as DNA: TGCGCCAGCAGCCAAGGACAGGTGGACTATGGCTACACCTTC. Residues: CASSQGQVDYGYTF.

DNA of the CDR3: TGTGCCACCAGCAGGGACAGGGGAAGGGAAAAACTGTTTTTT. Its translation: CATSRDRGREKLFF. This rearrangement joins TRBV15 to TRBJ1-4; 9 nucleotides agree with TRBD1. This CDR3 has 14 amino acids. The germline CDR1 and CDR2 sequences are LNHNV and YYDKDF (reference sequence). V was clipped by 3 bases and J by 8 bases; unmatched bases: 4.

This clone was detected once. The chain employs TRBV19 and TRBJ1-2; 8 bases are shared with TRBD1. V was clipped by 7 bases and J by 0 bases; unmatched bases: 10. This CDR3 region has 16 residues. Germline lookup yields CDR1 LNHDA and CDR2 SQIVND (reference sequence). CDR3 protein: CASIPSRDRTNYGYTF. The CDR3 nucleotides read TGTGCCAGTATACCTTCTCGGGACAGGACTAACTATGGCTACACCTTC. The whole variable domain, filled in from reference TRBV19 and TRBJ1-2, reads DGGITQSPKYLFRKEGQNVTLSCEQNLNHDAMYWYRQDPGQGLRLIYYSQIVNDFQKGDIAEGYSVSREKKESFPLTVTSAQKNPTAFYLCASIPSRDRTNYGYTFGSGTRLTVV.

This chain links TRBV7-3 with TRBJ1-1; D is uncertain. The germline V gene encodes CDR1 SGHTA and CDR2 FQGTGA. This CDR3 has 13 residues. With 3 bases removed from V and 2 bases from J, the gap between germline ends came to 7 bases. The CDR3 reads CASSFGLNTEAFF. DNA for the CDR3: TGTGCCAGCAGCTTCGGACTCAACACTGAAGCTTTCTTT.

The chain links TRBV18 to TRBJ2-6; D not certain. Per the germline V gene, CDR1 is KGHSH and CDR2 is LQKENI. The length of the CDR3 is 14 residues. Trimming pared 5 bases from V and 1 base from J, leaving 6 bases between. This chain's CDR3 is CASSSGSGANVLTF. The CDR3 DNA is TGTGCCAGCTCATCAGGATCTGGGGCCAACGTCCTGACTTTC.

The V gene is TRBV15, the J gene TRBJ1-2; D is perhaps TRBD1 (6 bases). The CDR3 extends over 15 amino acids. In germline, CDR1 is LNHNV, CDR2 YYDKDF (reference sequence). Trimming took off 1 base at V and 2 bases at J, with 11 bases between the two ends. The CDR3 reads CATSRVAGANYGYTF. The CDR3 bases are TGTGCCACCAGCAGAGTAGCAGGGGCGAACTATGGCTACACCTTC.

The chain recombines TRBV18 with TRBJ2-5; possibly TRBD1 for D (7 bases). This CDR3 is 15 amino acids long. Trimming stripped 3 bases from V and 1 base from J, with 12 bases between. The germline V gene encodes CDR1 KGHSH and CDR2 LQKENI. For the CDR3, the DNA is TGTGCCAGCTCACCCCTGCAGGGGGGCCAAGAGACCCAGTACTTC. Its protein product is CASSPLQGGQETQYF.

J is TRBJ1-6 and V is TRBV19, with TRBD1 identical over 8 bases. This CDR3 region has 15 residues. Germline CDR1 is LNHDA and CDR2 is SQIVND (reference sequence). V lost 4 bases to trimming and J lost 6 bases; unmatched junction nucleotides: 5. CDR3 residues: CASSKVGQGNSPLHF. The CDR3, as DNA: TGTGCCAGTAGTAAAGTTGGACAGGGTAATTCACCCCTCCACTTT.

This clone was counted a single time. The J gene is TRBJ2-5, the V gene TRBV27, with D tentatively TRBD1 (5 bases). The CDR3 extends over 13 amino acids. The V gene's germline CDR1 is MNHEY and CDR2 SMNVEV (reference sequence). Between the trimmed V and J ends, which lost 1 base and 4 bases, there was a span of 7 bases. This CDR3 reads CASSLFRGETQYF. DNA for the CDR3: TGTGCCAGCAGTTTATTTAGGGGAGAGACCCAGTACTTC.

The rearrangement links TRBV19 to TRBJ1-5; 7 nucleotides align to TRBD1. CDR1 and CDR2 from the germline V gene are LNHDA and SQIVND (reference sequence). Trimming took 6 bases from V and 2 from J; bases not matched to a gene: 1. The CDR3 has 13 amino acids. The CDR3 sequence is CASRQGGNQPQHF. CDR3 in DNA: TGTGCCAGTAGGCAGGGGGGCAATCAGCCCCAGCATTTT.

This rearrangement joins TRBV7-6 to TRBJ2-2; 7 positions match TRBD2. Germline-derived CDR1 and CDR2 are SGHVS and FNYEAQ. This CDR3 spans 15 amino acids. V gave up 5 bases and J gave up 5 bases; unmatched junction bases: 8. CDR3 coding DNA: TGTGCCAGCAGCCCCCTGGACGGGGGGACCGGGGAGCTGTTTTTT. The encoded protein is CASSPLDGGTGELFF.

The chain carries TRBV30 and TRBJ1-6, with D possibly being TRBD1 (6 bases). CDR1 GTSNPN and CDR2 SVGIG come from the germline V gene (reference sequence). CDR3 length: 14 residues. V was clipped by 7 bases and J by 7 bases, with 17 bases between them. In DNA form, the CDR3 reads TGTGCCTTTTCTCAGACAGGTACGAATTCACCCCTCCACTTT. Amino acids: CAFSQTGTNSPLHF.

The chain couples TRBV18 to TRBJ2-7; 11 bases align to TRBD2. J was trimmed by 3 bases and V by 2 bases; bases with no gene match: 3. The CDR3 covers 15 residues. Germline V gene sequence: CDR1 KGHSH, CDR2 LQKENI. The CDR3 loop is CASSPGTSGRYEQYF. CDR3 DNA sequence: TGTGCCAGCTCACCAGGGACTAGCGGACGCTACGAGCAGTACTTC.

The sample holds one count of this clone. CDR3 sequence: CASSSGQGRDRTQYF. In nucleotides, the CDR3 is TGTGCCAGCAGTTCCGGACAGGGACGAGATCGAACCCAGTACTTC. The gene calls are TRBV2 and TRBJ2-5; 8 nucleotides match TRBD1. With V trimmed by 5 bases and J by 8 bases, 13 bases remained unmatched. This CDR3 spans 15 amino acids. From germline, CDR1 is SNHLY and CDR2 FYNNEI.

The chain joins TRBV29-1 to TRBJ2-3; TRBD2 matches 14 bases. The CDR3 sequence is 15 residues long. Germline V lookup: CDR1 SQVTM, CDR2 ANQGSEA. With 5 bases clipped from V and 1 base from J, the junction kept 2 bases outside the gene matches. This CDR3 reads CSVRTSGGRTDTQYF. The DNA of the CDR3 is TGCAGCGTTCGGACTAGCGGGGGGCGCACAGATACGCAGTATTTT.

The V call is TRBV7-6, the J call TRBJ1-2; D perhaps matches TRBD1 (6 bases). Trimming took off 4 bases at V and 4 bases at J, with 16 bases between the two ends. The germline V gene has CDR1 SGHVS and CDR2 FNYEAQ. The CDR3 length is 15 residues. CDR3 sequence reads: CASSSGGSPVYGYTF. CDR3 in DNA: TGTGCCAGCAGCTCGGGGGGCAGCCCTGTCTATGGCTACACCTTC.

The chain employs TRBV6-5 and TRBJ1-5, with D unclear. Looked up from germline, CDR1 is MNHEY and CDR2 is SVGAGI. V was trimmed by 4 bases and J by 4 bases, leaving 11 bases between them. The CDR3 is made up of 14 amino acids. In DNA, the CDR3 is TGTGCCAGCAGTTCCCGCACGCAGAATCAGCCCCAGCATTTT. It codes for CASSSRTQNQPQHF.

This chain connects TRBV7-9 to TRBJ1-1, with D tentatively TRBD1 (5 bases). Trimming removed 4 bases at V and 6 bases at J, with 12 bases between. The CDR3 has 13 residues. Per germline, CDR1 SEHNR and CDR2 FQNEAQ (reference sequence). This CDR3 reads CASSSATGAEAFF. CDR3 nucleotides: TGTGCCAGCAGCTCCGCCACAGGAGCTGAAGCTTTCTTT.

The chain combines TRBV7-2 with TRBJ2-5; 8 nucleotides match TRBD1. After removal of 5 bases from V and 4 bases from J, the junction contained 3 bases not matched to a gene. This CDR3 is built from 13 residues. CDR1 is SGHTA and CDR2 is FQGNSA in the germline V gene. CDR3 in DNA: TGTGCCAGCAGCCGCGGGACAGGAGAGACCCAGTACTTC. Protein: CASSRGTGETQYF.

This sequence joins TRBV7-2 and TRBJ2-5; 10 nucleotides align to TRBD1. The CDR3 loop spans 16 amino acids. V shed 7 bases, J shed 5 bases, and the junction held 13 bases outside the gene matches. CDR1 is SGHTA and CDR2 is FQGNSA in the germline V gene. CDR3 residues: CASTRLPGQGKETQYF. The CDR3 DNA sequence: TGTGCCAGCACCCGACTGCCGGGACAGGGGAAGGAGACCCAGTACTTC.

This clone has a count of ten or more. The V call is TRBV7-9, the J call TRBJ2-1; 7 nucleotides match TRBD2. The CDR3 contains 15 residues. In germline, CDR1 is SEHNR, CDR2 FQNEAQ (reference sequence). The V gene end was trimmed by 3 bases and the J gene end by 5 bases; junction bases not matched to a gene: 7. CDR3 in amino acids: CASSFSLADHNEQFF. DNA of the CDR3: TGTGCCAGCAGCTTTTCTCTAGCGGATCACAATGAGCAGTTCTTC.

The J gene is TRBJ1-1, the V gene TRBV6-5; perhaps TRBD1 as D (6 bases). V gave up 4 bases and J gave up 9 bases, with 12 bases separating them. Germline CDR1 reads MNHEY; CDR2 reads SVGAGI. The CDR3 runs to 12 residues. CDR3 DNA: TGTGCCAGCAGTTCCTCAGGGGAAAAAGCTTTCTTT. It yields the protein CASSSSGEKAFF.

Written as DNA, the CDR3 is TGTGCCATCAGTGTCCGGGACAGGCCCTACGAGCAGTACTTC. This gives the protein CAISVRDRPYEQYF. V gene TRBV10-3 combines with J gene TRBJ2-7; 8 bases fit TRBD1. The CDR3 loop spans 14 amino acids. CDR1 ENHRY and CDR2 SYGVKD come from the germline V gene. V dropped 4 bases and J dropped 2; count of bases not matched to a gene: 4.

Written as DNA, the CDR3 is TGTGCCAGCAGCTTAGCTGGCGGGGGCCACACAGATACGCAGTATTTT. Its protein is CASSLAGGGHTDTQYF. The V call is TRBV7-2, the J call TRBJ2-3; D is possibly TRBD2 (7 bases). Looked up from germline, CDR1 is SGHTA and CDR2 is FQGNSA. The CDR3 contains 16 residues. V was shortened by 0 bases and J by 2 bases, with 12 bases between the two germline ends.

The J gene is TRBJ1-2, the V gene TRBV6-5; a possible D gene is TRBD1 (6 bases). V was cut by 4 bases and J by 0 bases, with 15 bases left in between. The CDR3 runs 16 residues. Germline CDR1 is MNHEY and CDR2 is SVGAGI. The CDR3 coding sequence is TGTGCCAGCAGTTGGGGGCCCGACGGTACTAACTATGGCTACACCTTC. Translating gives CASSWGPDGTNYGYTF.